What follows describes a single T cell receptor (beta chain). No antigen is known for it. This entry comes from a study of cytomegalovirus exposure and HLA in healthy donors. Study in general: A data release that came early held approximately 85 million unique TCRs from HLA-typed donors.

In the PCR, 60 Vbeta and 13 Jbeta primers were used. Clones were read by immunoSEQ multiplex PCR, and TCRdb kept only the in-frame ones, dropping some. The sample carries 150,000 to 200,000 clones, over 60% recorded once. The V end was cut by 4 bases, the J end by 5 bases, with 15 bases between. Per germline, CDR1 SGHRS and CDR2 YFSETQ. This CDR3 region has 14 residues. General study findings and limits: According to reports, the classifier identified cytomegalovirus status with high specificity and sensitivity.

Sequencing was performed on PBMCs. The receptor comes from a woman aged 40 to 50 in good health and CMV-seronegative. The J gene is TRBJ2-5, the V gene TRBV5-1; D remains ambiguous. Here the CDR3 reads CASSLSLEAETQYF. In DNA form, the CDR3 reads TGCGCCAGCAGCCTCTCTCTTGAAGCGGAGACCCAGTACTTC.